These T cell receptor beta chains were read from a single sample in a study of Ad26.COV2.S vaccination and SARS-CoV-2 variants. Generated by immunoSEQ multiplex PCR, the TCRdb table keeps only in-frame clones and is missing some. The table has 500,000 or so clones, approximately 92% seen once. The sequencing used peripheral blood, collected in a trial of Ad26.COV2.S vaccine versus placebo. These receptors all come from a person between 18 and 59 years old who received the Ad26.COV2.S COVID-19 vaccine or a placebo. The CDR3 runs from the conserved cysteine through the conserved F or W. The D gene is left open where the match is weak. The size of a clone is reported for some rows only, either as once, few or many, or as a class for expanded clones.

j_gene: TRBJ2-5
v_gene: TRBV30
abundance: .
d_gene: .
len: 11
CDR3aa: CAFGGPGTQYF
CDR3nt: TGTGCCTTCGGCGGCCCCGGGACCCAGTACTTC

j_gene: TRBJ2-7
v_gene: TRBV28
abundance: once
d_gene: .
len: 13
CDR3aa: CASKDSLLAPPYF
CDR3nt: TGTGCCTCGAAAGATTCTCTCCTCGCCCCCCCGTACTTC

j_gene: TRBJ2-5
v_gene: TRBV6-2/TRBV6-3
abundance: .
d_gene: TRBD2
len: 18
CDR3aa: CASSYSGTSISYQETQYF
CDR3nt: TGTGCCAGCAGTTACTCGGGGACTAGCATCTCGTACCAAGAGACCCAGTACTTC

j_gene: TRBJ1-1
v_gene: TRBV21-1
abundance: .
d_gene: .
len: 13
CDR3aa: CARKGTGNTEAFF
CDR3nt: TGTGCCAGGAAAGGGACGGGGAACACTGAAGCTTTCTTT

j_gene: TRBJ2-2
v_gene: TRBV9
abundance: .
d_gene: TRBD1
len: 16
CDR3aa: CASSVDPGGRTGELFF
CDR3nt: TGTGCCAGCAGCGTAGATCCAGGGGGACGGACCGGGGAGCTGTTTTTT

j_gene: TRBJ2-1
v_gene: TRBV7-9
abundance: .
d_gene: .
len: 15
CDR3aa: CASSLVLGAYNEQFF
CDR3nt: TGTGCCAGCAGCTTAGTCTTAGGGGCCTACAATGAGCAGTTCTTC

j_gene: TRBJ2-3
v_gene: TRBV5-4
abundance: once
d_gene: TRBD1
len: 15
CDR3aa: CASRLGTGGADTQYF
CDR3nt: TGTGCCAGCAGATTAGGGACAGGAGGGGCAGATACGCAGTATTTT

j_gene: TRBJ2-1
v_gene: TRBV18
abundance: few
d_gene: .
len: 14
CDR3aa: CASSSGSSYNEQFF
CDR3nt: TGTGCCAGCTCTTCGGGTAGCTCCTACAATGAGCAGTTCTTC

j_gene: TRBJ2-1
v_gene: TRBV18
abundance: once
d_gene: TRBD2
len: 15
CDR3aa: CASSTSGSGVNEQFF
CDR3nt: TGTGCCAGCTCAACAAGCGGGAGCGGGGTCAATGAGCAGTTCTTC

j_gene: TRBJ1-2
v_gene: TRBV24-1
abundance: .
d_gene: .
len: 14
CDR3aa: CATSDPDRLGGYTF
CDR3nt: TGTGCCACCAGTGACCCGGACAGACTGGGAGGCTACACCTTC

j_gene: TRBJ1-1
v_gene: TRBV6-6
abundance: .
d_gene: .
len: 13
CDR3aa: CASSLDSGYEAFF
CDR3nt: TGTGCCAGCAGTTTGGACAGCGGGTATGAAGCTTTCTTT

j_gene: TRBJ1-2
v_gene: TRBV15
abundance: .
d_gene: .
len: 16
CDR3aa: CATSTPSRGLNYGYTF
CDR3nt: TGTGCCACCAGCACCCCGAGCAGGGGACTTAACTATGGCTACACCTTC

j_gene: TRBJ1-4
v_gene: TRBV7-9
abundance: .
d_gene: .
len: 13
CDR3aa: CASSGRQDEKLFF
CDR3nt: TGTGCCAGCTCGGGGAGACAAGATGAAAAACTGTTTTTT

j_gene: TRBJ2-2
v_gene: TRBV15
abundance: .
d_gene: TRBD1
len: 17
CDR3aa: CATGQGGARSWTGELFF
CDR3nt: TGTGCCACCGGCCAAGGGGGCGCAAGGAGTTGGACCGGGGAGCTGTTTTTT

j_gene: TRBJ2-7
v_gene: TRBV19
abundance: .
d_gene: TRBD2
len: 15
CDR3aa: CASSFSGESSYEQYF
CDR3nt: TGTGCCAGTAGCTTTAGCGGGGAGAGCTCCTACGAGCAGTACTTC